This T cell receptor beta chain is drawn from a study of blood T cell repertoires in COVID-19. As for the study in general: Italy, Spain and the United States were the sources of the convalescent and acute COVID-19 samples.

This clone was recorded once. The method was immunoSEQ multiplex PCR; TCRdb's version includes in-frame clones alone and lacks a portion of them. The data contain approximately 440,000 clones, roughly 88% of them singletons. Trimming removed 4 bases from V and 1 base from J, with 10 bases in between. In germline, CDR1 is GTSNPN, CDR2 SVGIG (reference sequence). This CDR3 has 13 amino acids. The receptor was isolated from a young man who had recovered from COVID-19. The sample taken for sequencing was PBMCs or T cells enriched from blood (not recorded which). V usage is TRBV30 and J usage is TRBJ1-1; possibly TRBD1 for D (5 bases). The CDR3 nucleotides are TGTGCCTGGACCAAAGACAGGAACACTGAAGCTTTCTTT. Its translation is CAWTKDRNTEAFF.